The 7 T cell receptor beta chains below all came from one sample that was sequenced in a study of blood T cell repertoires in COVID-19. Profiled with immunoSEQ multiplex PCR; TCRdb holds only in-frame clones, not every one. The sample lists a few hundred thousand clones, approximately 90% occurring once. Sequencing used peripheral blood. The receptors were sampled from a man in his fifties or sixties with COVID-19, enrolled during active disease.

The V call is TRBV18, the J call TRBJ2-2; D might be TRBD1 (5 bases). Trimming pared 4 bases from V and 0 bases from J, leaving 9 bases between. Germline CDR1 and CDR2: KGHSH and LQKENI. This CDR3 comprises 15 residues. DNA of the CDR3: TGTGCCAGCTCACAGGGGTCTGCGAACACCGGGGAGCTGTTTTTT. Translating it yields CASSQGSANTGELFF. The entire variable domain, with the rest obtained from reference TRBV18 and TRBJ2-2, is as follows: NAGVMQNPRHLVRRRGQEARLRCSPMKGHSHVYWYRQLPEEGLKFMVYLQKENIIDESGMPKERFSAEFPKEGPSILRIQQVVRGDSAAYFCASSQGSANTGELFFGEGSRLTVL.

The rearrangement uses TRBV30 and TRBJ2-2; TRBD1 is a possible D gene (5 bases). Per the germline V gene, CDR1 is GTSNPN and CDR2 is SVGIG (reference sequence). CDR3 length equals 14 residues. V lost 0 bases to trimming and J lost 5 bases, with 10 bases between them. The CDR3 here is CAWSVLRTTGELFF. The CDR3 DNA follows: TGTGCCTGGAGTGTTTTGCGGACAACCGGGGAGCTGTTTTTT. Complete variable domain (other parts from reference TRBV30 and TRBJ2-2): SQTIHQWPATLVQPVGSPLSLECTVEGTSNPNLYWYRQAAGRGLQLLFYSVGIGQISSEVPQNLSASRPQDRQFILSSKKLLLSDSGFYLCAWSVLRTTGELFFGEGSRLTVL.

The chain employs TRBV4-1 and TRBJ2-2; 8 positions match TRBD2. Germline assignment: CDR1 MGHRA and CDR2 YSYEKL. Unmatched junction bases numbered 7, after V lost 0 bases and J lost 4 bases. The CDR3 length is 17 residues. The CDR3 nucleotides are TGCGCCAGCAGCCAAGATAGTTTTGCGGGAGGCACCGGGGAGCTGTTTTTT. Its translation is CASSQDSFAGGTGELFF.

The J gene is TRBJ2-1, the V gene TRBV4-3; 8 bases map to TRBD2. Trimming at V came to 1 base and at J to 5 bases, leaving 4 bases not matched to a gene. The length of the CDR3 is 15 residues. CDR1 is LGHNA and CDR2 is YSLEER in the germline V gene. CDR3: CASSQGRGGHNEQFF. DNA of the CDR3: TGCGCCAGCAGCCAAGGCCGGGGGGGCCACAATGAGCAGTTCTTC.

This clone was seen a single time. This chain links TRBV5-1 with TRBJ2-6; 8 positions agree with TRBD1. Germline loops: CDR1 SGHRS, CDR2 YFSETQ. The CDR3 sequence is 17 residues long. The trim removed 9 bases at V and 0 bases at J, leaving 11 bases unmatched. The CDR3 is CATKEGQAHSGANVLTF. The CDR3 DNA follows: TGCGCCACTAAAGAGGGACAGGCTCACTCTGGGGCCAACGTCCTGACTTTC.

The chain has TRBV7-3 and TRBJ2-1; 14 nucleotides align to TRBD2. Germline-derived CDR1 and CDR2 are SGHTA and FQGTGA. J lost 8 bases, V lost 5 bases, and 8 bases had no gene match. The CDR3 sequence is 16 residues long. This CDR3 is CASSRQGTSGSDEQFF. CDR3 sequence (DNA): TGTGCCAGCAGCCGACAAGGGACTAGCGGGAGCGATGAGCAGTTCTTC. Variable domain in full (rest from reference TRBV7-3 and TRBJ2-1): GAGVSQTPSNKVTEKGKYVELRCDPISGHTALYWYRQSLGQGPEFLIYFQGTGAADDSGLPNDRFFAVRPEGSVSTLKIQRTERGDSAVYLCASSRQGTSGSDEQFFGPGTRLTVL.

This rearrangement joins TRBV2 to TRBJ2-1; TRBD2 matches 13 bases. The germline gives CDR1 SNHLY, CDR2 FYNNEI. V gave up 5 bases and J gave up 8 bases; unmatched junction bases: 15. This CDR3 has 18 residues. The CDR3 protein is CASSRGLAGVGGGYEQFF. The CDR3 DNA follows: TGTGCCAGCAGTCGCGGACTAGCGGGAGTGGGGGGGGGCTATGAGCAGTTCTTC.